Below, one TCR beta chain is given with its context. This sample was included in a study of cytomegalovirus exposure and HLA in healthy donors. 13 Jbeta primers and 60 Vbeta primers were used for the PCR. TCRdb's table, derived via immunoSEQ multiplex PCR, lists solely in-frame clones and lacks some. The repertoire holds 95,000 to 150,000 clones, with 6.5% to 9.5% as singletons. Input material: PBMCs. This clonotype was sampled from a middle-aged woman in good health and CMV-seropositive.

The CDR3 nucleotides are TGCGCCAGCAGCCAAGCGAGGACTAGCGGGGGATACTCCTACGAGCAGTACTTC. It encodes CASSQARTSGGYSYEQYF. The chain is built from TRBV4-1 and TRBJ2-7, with 13 nucleotides matching TRBD2. The germline gives CDR1 MGHRA, CDR2 YSYEKL. CDR3 size: 18 residues. After removal of 1 base from V and 0 bases from J, the junction contained 6 bases not matched to a gene.